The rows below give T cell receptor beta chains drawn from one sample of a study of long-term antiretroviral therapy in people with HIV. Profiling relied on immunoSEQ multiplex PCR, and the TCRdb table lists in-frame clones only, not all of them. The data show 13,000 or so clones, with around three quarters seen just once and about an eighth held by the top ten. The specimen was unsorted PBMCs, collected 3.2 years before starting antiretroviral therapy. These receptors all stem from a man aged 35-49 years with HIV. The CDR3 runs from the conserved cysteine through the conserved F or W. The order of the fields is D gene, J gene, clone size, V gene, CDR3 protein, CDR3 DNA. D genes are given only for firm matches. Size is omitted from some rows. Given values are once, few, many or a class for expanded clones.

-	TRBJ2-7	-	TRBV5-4	CASSRDLSSYEQYF	TGTGCCAGCAGCAGGGACTTATCCTCCTACGAGCAGTACTTC
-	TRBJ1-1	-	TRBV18	CASSPIRGSGVSAEAFF	TGTGCCAGCTCACCAATACGGGGGAGTGGGGTATCGGCTGAAGCTTTCTTT
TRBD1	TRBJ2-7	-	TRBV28	CASSTRDSLSYEQYF	TGTGCCAGCAGCACCCGGGACAGTCTTTCCTACGAGCAGTACTTC
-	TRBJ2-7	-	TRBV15	CATSRLDQGEQYF	TGTGCCACCAGCAGACTAGACCAGGGGGAGCAGTACTTC
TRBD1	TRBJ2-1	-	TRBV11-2	CASSLNSHRGNEQFF	TGTGCCAGCAGCTTAAATAGTCACAGGGGGAATGAGCAGTTCTTC
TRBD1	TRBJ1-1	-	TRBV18	CASSPRDSSNTEAFF	TGTGCCAGCTCTCCCCGGGACAGCTCGAACACTGAAGCTTTCTTT
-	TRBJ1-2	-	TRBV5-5	CASSLADGIYGYTF	TGTGCCAGCAGCTTGGCCGACGGAATCTATGGCTACACCTTC
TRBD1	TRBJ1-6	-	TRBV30	CAWNLPTGYNSPLHF	TGTGCCTGGAACCTCCCGACAGGGTATAATTCACCCCTCCACTTT
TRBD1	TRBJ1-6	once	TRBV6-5	CASGRQGGNSPLHF	TGTGCCAGCGGCCGACAGGGGGGCAATTCACCCCTCCACTTT
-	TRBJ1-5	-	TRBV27	CASSSSHSNQPQHF	TGTGCCAGCAGTTCCTCTCATAGCAATCAGCCCCAGCATTTT
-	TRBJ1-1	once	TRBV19	CASSIRTTGDTEAFF	TGTGCCAGTAGTATCAGGACTACCGGGGACACTGAAGCTTTCTTT
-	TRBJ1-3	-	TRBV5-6	CASSPLTGSGNTIYF	TGTGCCAGCAGCCCATTGACAGGCTCTGGAAACACCATATATTTT
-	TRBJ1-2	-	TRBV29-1	CSVGDGNYGYTF	TGCAGCGTTGGGGACGGAAACTATGGCTACACCTTC
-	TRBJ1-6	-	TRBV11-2	CASSLGFPKGYNSPLHF	TGTGCCAGCAGCTTAGGGTTCCCTAAGGGGTATAATTCACCCCTCCACTTT
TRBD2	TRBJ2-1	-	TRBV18	CASSPPRGSGGSSYNEQFF	TGTGCCAGCTCACCACCTAGGGGTAGCGGGGGGAGCTCCTACAATGAGCAGTTCTTC
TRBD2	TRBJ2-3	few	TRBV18	CASSPTSGGTLSTDTQYF	TGTGCCAGCTCACCAACTAGCGGGGGGACCTTGAGCACAGATACGCAGTATTTT
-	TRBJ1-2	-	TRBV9	CASTGPSESYGYTF	TGTGCCAGCACGGGCCCCTCGGAGAGCTATGGCTACACCTTC
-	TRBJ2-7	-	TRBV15	CATSRGRGSGYEQYF	TGTGCCACCAGCAGAGGGCGGGGTTCTGGCTACGAGCAGTACTTC
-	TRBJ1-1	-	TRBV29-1	CSVYSGRAHTEAFF	TGCAGCGTTTACTCCGGGAGGGCACACACTGAAGCTTTCTTT
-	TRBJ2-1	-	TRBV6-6	CASSAGGYNEQFF	TGTGCCAGCAGCGCAGGAGGATACAATGAGCAGTTCTTC
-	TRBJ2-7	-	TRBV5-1	CASSLQQAYEQYF	TGCGCCAGCAGCTTGCAGCAAGCCTACGAGCAGTACTTC
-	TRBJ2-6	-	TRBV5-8	CASSPGGANVLTF	TGTGCCAGCAGCCCTGGGGGGGCCAACGTCCTGACTTTC
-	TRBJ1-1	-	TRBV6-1	CASSPGPYTEAFF	TGTGCCAGCAGCCCGGGACCGTACACTGAAGCTTTCTTT
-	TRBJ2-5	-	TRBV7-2	CASSLARETQYF	TGTGCCAGCAGCTTAGCGCGCGAGACCCAGTACTTC
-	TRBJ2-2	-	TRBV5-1	CASSLGRDKSGELFF	TGCGCCAGCAGCTTGGGTAGAGATAAATCCGGGGAGCTGTTTTTT
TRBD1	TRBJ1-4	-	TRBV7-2	CASSRGAGGREKLFF	TGTGCCAGCAGCCGGGGGGCAGGGGGACGAGAAAAACTGTTTTTT
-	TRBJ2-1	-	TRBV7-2	CASSKTRDLYSQFF	TGTGCCAGCAGCAAAACCCGGGACCTTTATTCCCAGTTCTTC
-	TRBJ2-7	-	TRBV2	CASSLTSDSLSYEQYF	TGTGCCAGCAGTCTCACATCGGACAGCCTCTCCTACGAGCAGTACTTC
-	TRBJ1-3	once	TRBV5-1	CASSLEAGSGNTIYF	TGCGCCAGCAGCTTGGAGGCAGGGTCTGGAAACACCATATATTTT
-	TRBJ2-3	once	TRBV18	CASSPQGGDTQYF	TGTGCCAGCTCACCTCAGGGGGGAGATACGCAGTATTTT
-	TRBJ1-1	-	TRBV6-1	CASRGWVNTEAFF	TGTGCCAGCAGAGGATGGGTGAACACTGAAGCTTTCTTT
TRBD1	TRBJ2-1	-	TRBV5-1	CASSQGDRGYNEQFF	TGCGCCAGCAGCCAGGGGGACAGGGGATACAATGAGCAGTTCTTC
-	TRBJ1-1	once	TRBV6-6	CASSPDSIMNTEAFF	TGTGCCAGCAGCCCGGACTCGATCATGAACACTGAAGCTTTCTTT
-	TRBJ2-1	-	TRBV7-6	CAREPGRLRGHSYNEQFF	TGTGCCAGGGAACCGGGTAGATTGCGGGGCCACTCCTACAATGAGCAGTTCTTC